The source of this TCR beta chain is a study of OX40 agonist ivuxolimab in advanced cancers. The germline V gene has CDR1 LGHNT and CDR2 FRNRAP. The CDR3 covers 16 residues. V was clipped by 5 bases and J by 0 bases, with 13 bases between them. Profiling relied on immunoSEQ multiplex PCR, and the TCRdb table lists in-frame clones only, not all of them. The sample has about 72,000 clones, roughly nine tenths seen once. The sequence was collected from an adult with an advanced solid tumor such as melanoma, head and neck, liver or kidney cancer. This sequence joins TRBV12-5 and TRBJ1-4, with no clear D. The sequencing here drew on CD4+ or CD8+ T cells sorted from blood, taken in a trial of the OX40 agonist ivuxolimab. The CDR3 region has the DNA TGTGCTAGTGGTCCGGGCGTTACGACAACTAATGAAAAACTGTTTTTT. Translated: CASGPGVTTTNEKLFF.